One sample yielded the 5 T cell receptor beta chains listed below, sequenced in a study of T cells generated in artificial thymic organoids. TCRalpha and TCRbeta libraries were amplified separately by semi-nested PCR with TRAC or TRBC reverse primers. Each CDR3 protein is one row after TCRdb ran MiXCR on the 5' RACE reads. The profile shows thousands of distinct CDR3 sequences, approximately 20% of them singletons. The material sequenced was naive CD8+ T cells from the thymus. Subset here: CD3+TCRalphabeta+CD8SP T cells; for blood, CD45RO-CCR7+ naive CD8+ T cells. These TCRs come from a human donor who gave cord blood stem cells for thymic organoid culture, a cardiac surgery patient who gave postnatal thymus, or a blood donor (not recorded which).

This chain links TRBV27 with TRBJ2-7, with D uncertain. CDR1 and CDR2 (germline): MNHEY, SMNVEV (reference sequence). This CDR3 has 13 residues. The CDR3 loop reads CTGSFGRNYEQYF. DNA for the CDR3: TGTACCGGCAGTTTCGGCAGGAACTACGAGCAGTACTTC.

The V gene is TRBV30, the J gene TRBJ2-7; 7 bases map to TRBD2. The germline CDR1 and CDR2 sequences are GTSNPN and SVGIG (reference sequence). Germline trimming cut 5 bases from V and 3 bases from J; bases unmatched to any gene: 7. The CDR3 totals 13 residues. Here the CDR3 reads CAWRPGEGYEQYF. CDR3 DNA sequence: TGTGCCTGGCGGCCGGGGGAGGGCTACGAGCAGTACTTC.

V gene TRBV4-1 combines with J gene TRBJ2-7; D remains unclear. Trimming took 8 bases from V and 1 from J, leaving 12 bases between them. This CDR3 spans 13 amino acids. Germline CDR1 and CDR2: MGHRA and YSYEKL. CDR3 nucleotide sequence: TGCGCCAGCGGCTTCAAGGTTTCCTACGAGCAGTACTTC. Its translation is CASGFKVSYEQYF.

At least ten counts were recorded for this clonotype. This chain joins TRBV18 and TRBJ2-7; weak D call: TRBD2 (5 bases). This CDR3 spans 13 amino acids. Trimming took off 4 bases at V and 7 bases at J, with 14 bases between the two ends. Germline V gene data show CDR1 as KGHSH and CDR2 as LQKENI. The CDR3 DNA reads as TGTGCCAGCTCACACAAACTAGAGTGGGAGCAGTACTTC. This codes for CASSHKLEWEQYF.

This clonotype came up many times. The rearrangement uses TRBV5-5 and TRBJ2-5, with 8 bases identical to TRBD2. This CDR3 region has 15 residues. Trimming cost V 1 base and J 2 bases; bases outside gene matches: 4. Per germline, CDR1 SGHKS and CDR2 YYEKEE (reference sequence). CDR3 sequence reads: CASSLTSGNQETQYF. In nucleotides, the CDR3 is TGTGCCAGCAGCTTGACTAGCGGAAATCAAGAGACCCAGTACTTC.